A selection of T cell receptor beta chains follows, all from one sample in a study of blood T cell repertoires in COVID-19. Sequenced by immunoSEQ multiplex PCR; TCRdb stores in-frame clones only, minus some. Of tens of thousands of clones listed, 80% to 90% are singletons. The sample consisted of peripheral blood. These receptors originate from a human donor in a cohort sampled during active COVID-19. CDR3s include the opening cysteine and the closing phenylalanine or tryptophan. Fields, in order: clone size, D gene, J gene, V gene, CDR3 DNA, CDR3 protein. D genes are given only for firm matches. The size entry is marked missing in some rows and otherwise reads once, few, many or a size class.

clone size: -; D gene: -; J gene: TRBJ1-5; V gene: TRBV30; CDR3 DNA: TGTGCCTGGAGGGGGCCAGGGAGCAATCAGCCCCAGCATTTT; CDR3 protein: CAWRGPGSNQPQHF
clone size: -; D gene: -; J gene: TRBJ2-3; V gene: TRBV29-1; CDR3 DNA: TGCAGCGCCGGGGGGCCCCGCACAGATACGCAGTATTTT; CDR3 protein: CSAGGPRTDTQYF
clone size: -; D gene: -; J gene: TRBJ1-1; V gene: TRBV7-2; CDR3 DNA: TGTGCCAGCAGCTTCAGGGCCATGAACACTGAAGCTTTCTTT; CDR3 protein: CASSFRAMNTEAFF
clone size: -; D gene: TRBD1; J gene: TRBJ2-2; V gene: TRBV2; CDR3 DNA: TGTGCCAGCAGTCGAGACAGGGGTGCCACCGGGGAGCTGTTTTTT; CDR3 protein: CASSRDRGATGELFF
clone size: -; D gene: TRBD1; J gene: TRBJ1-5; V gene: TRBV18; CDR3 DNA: TGTGCCAGCTCCCCTGACAGGGTCTATCAGCCCCAGCATTTT; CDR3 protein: CASSPDRVYQPQHF
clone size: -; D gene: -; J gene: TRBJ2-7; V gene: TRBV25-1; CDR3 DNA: TGTGCCAGCAGTGAACCCAGAACCTACGAGCAGTACTTC; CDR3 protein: CASSEPRTYEQYF
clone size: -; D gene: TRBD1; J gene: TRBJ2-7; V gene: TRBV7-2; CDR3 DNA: TGTGCCAGCAGCTCTCGGACAGGCCTCTACGAGCAGTACTTC; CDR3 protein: CASSSRTGLYEQYF
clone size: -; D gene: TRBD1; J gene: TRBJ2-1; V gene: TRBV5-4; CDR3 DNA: TGTGCCAGCAGCCCAACAGGGGATTCCTACAATGAGCAGTTCTTC; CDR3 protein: CASSPTGDSYNEQFF
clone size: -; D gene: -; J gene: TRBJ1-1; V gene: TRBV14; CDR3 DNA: TGTGCCAGTAGCCAGAGACTGAACATGAACACTGAAGCTTTCTTT; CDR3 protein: CASSQRLNMNTEAFF
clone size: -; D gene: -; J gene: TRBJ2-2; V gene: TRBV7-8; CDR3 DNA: TGTGCCAGCAGCTTTCATTTGGGGGGGCTAACCACCGGGGAGCTGTTTTTT; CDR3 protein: CASSFHLGGLTTGELFF
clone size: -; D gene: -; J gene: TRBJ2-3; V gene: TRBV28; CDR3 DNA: TGTGCCAGCAGTTTCCGGGGTAGCACAGATACGCAGTATTTT; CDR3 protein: CASSFRGSTDTQYF
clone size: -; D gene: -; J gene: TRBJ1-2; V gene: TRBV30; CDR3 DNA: TGTGCCTGGAGTGGTAGGGCAGGGAAAATGCACTATGGCTACACCTTC; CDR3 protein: CAWSGRAGKMHYGYTF
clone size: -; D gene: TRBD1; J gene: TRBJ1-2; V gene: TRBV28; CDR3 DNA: TGTGCCAGCAGCCCGGCCGGGACAGAGAACTATGGCTACACCTTC; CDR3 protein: CASSPAGTENYGYTF
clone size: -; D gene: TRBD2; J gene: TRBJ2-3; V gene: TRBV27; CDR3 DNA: TGTGCCAGCAGCTTAAGCCTCCGGCGGGGGGACACAGATACGCAGTATTTT; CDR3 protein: CASSLSLRRGDTDTQYF
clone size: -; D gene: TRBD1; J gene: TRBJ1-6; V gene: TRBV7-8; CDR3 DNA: TGTGCCAGCAGCTTAAGGGCTGGGGGACAGGGGAATTCACCCCTCCACTTT; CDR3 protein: CASSLRAGGQGNSPLHF
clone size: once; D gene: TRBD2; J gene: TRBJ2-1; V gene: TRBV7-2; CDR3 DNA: TGTGCCAGCAGCTTAGCGTTCCGACTAGCGGGGGGGAATGAGCAGTTCTTC; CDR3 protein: CASSLAFRLAGGNEQFF